One and the same sample provided the 27 T cell receptor beta chains below, sequenced in a study of blood T cell repertoires in COVID-19. Measured with immunoSEQ multiplex PCR; TCRdb has only the in-frame clones, and not every one. The data hold roughly 240,000 clones, with about 88% observed a single time. Sequenced material: peripheral blood. The receptors shown here come from a young man with active or convalescent COVID-19.

The rearrangement links TRBV9 to TRBJ2-2, with D unresolved. The CDR3 covers 14 residues. Trimming removed 0 bases from V and 4 bases from J, with 7 bases in between. Germline V gene lookup returns CDR1 SGDLS and CDR2 YYNGEE. CDR3 sequence (DNA): TGTGCCAGCAGCGTAGTCATGGCCACCGGGGAGCTGTTTTTT. Its translation: CASSVVMATGELFF.

The chain carries TRBV19 and TRBJ2-7, with D possibly matching TRBD1 (5 bases). CDR3 length equals 15 residues. Trimming took off 2 bases at V and 0 bases at J, with 11 bases between the two ends. The germline V gene encodes CDR1 LNHDA and CDR2 SQIVND (reference sequence). CDR3 residues: CASSITPQGSYEQYF. CDR3 sequence (DNA): TGTGCCAGTAGTATAACCCCCCAGGGCTCCTACGAGCAGTACTTC. The whole variable domain, filled in from reference TRBV19 and TRBJ2-7, reads DGGITQSPKYLFRKEGQNVTLSCEQNLNHDAMYWYRQDPGQGLRLIYYSQIVNDFQKGDIAEGYSVSREKKESFPLTVTSAQKNPTAFYLCASSITPQGSYEQYFGPGTRLTVT.

J is TRBJ2-3 and V is TRBV5-1; 7 bases line up with TRBD2. Germline loops: CDR1 SGHRS, CDR2 YFSETQ. The CDR3 loop spans 15 amino acids. V was pared by 3 bases and J by 0 bases, with 4 bases of the junction left unmatched. The CDR3 region has the DNA TGCGCCAGCAGCTCTGGGGAGGGGAGCACAGATACGCAGTATTTT. Amino acids: CASSSGEGSTDTQYF.

The count of this clone is one. This chain's CDR3 is CASSAERLAEETQYF. The CDR3 bases are TGTGCCAGCAGTGCCGAGAGACTAGCGGAAGAGACCCAGTACTTC. V and J are TRBV2 and TRBJ2-5; 9 bases are shared with TRBD2. J was trimmed by 3 bases and V by 4 bases; bases with no gene match: 6. This CDR3 comprises 15 residues. Germline loops: CDR1 SNHLY, CDR2 FYNNEI.

J is TRBJ1-4 and V is TRBV6-5, with D perhaps matching TRBD1 (6 bases). The germline V gene has CDR1 MNHEY and CDR2 SVGAGI. The germline V and J ends were trimmed by 7 bases and 6 bases, with 15 bases remaining between them. CDR3 length equals 14 residues. CDR3 nucleotides: TGTGCCAGCAAACCCGAGGCAGGGGATGAAAAACTGTTTTTT. Translated: CASKPEAGDEKLFF.

This clone was counted a single time. The chain has TRBV9 and TRBJ2-5, with D tentatively TRBD2 (5 bases). V lost 2 bases and J 4 bases, leaving 12 bases between the germline ends. From germline, CDR1 is SGDLS and CDR2 YYNGEE. This CDR3 contains 14 residues. Here the CDR3 reads CASSVAEGRETQYF. CDR3 bases: TGTGCCAGCAGCGTTGCCGAGGGCAGAGAGACCCAGTACTTC.

The chain carries TRBV2 and TRBJ1-1; no definite D call. The CDR3 is made up of 12 amino acids. Trimming stripped 4 bases from V and 2 bases from J, with 5 bases between. Germline CDR1 is SNHLY and CDR2 is FYNNEI. The CDR3 here is CASSVTNTEAFF. The CDR3 DNA reads as TGTGCCAGCAGTGTGACTAACACTGAAGCTTTCTTT.

This chain uses TRBV5-1 with TRBJ2-5; D may be TRBD2 (6 bases). Germline V CDR1 and CDR2: SGHRS, YFSETQ. This CDR3 region has 13 residues. Trimming pared 3 bases from V and 4 bases from J, leaving 10 bases between. CDR3 loop: CASSSGTGETQYF. In nucleotides, the CDR3 is TGCGCCAGCAGCTCGGGGACTGGAGAGACCCAGTACTTC.

The J gene is TRBJ1-1, the V gene TRBV6-5, with D tentatively TRBD1 (5 bases). Per germline, CDR1 MNHEY and CDR2 SVGAGI. The CDR3 has 13 amino acids. V shed 6 bases and J shed 5 bases, with 13 bases lying between them. The CDR3 DNA reads as TGTGCCAGCAGAGGACCGGGGGAGACTGAAGCTTTCTTT. Amino acid sequence: CASRGPGETEAFF.

In DNA form, the CDR3 reads TGCGCCAGCAGACGGACGGGGACTGAAGCTTTCTTT. Amino acid sequence: CASRRTGTEAFF. This chain uses TRBV10-2 with TRBJ1-1; D not resolved. The V end was cut by 6 bases, the J end by 5 bases, with 10 bases between. The CDR3 is 12 residues long. Germline V gene lookup returns CDR1 WSHSY and CDR2 SAAADI.

The chain has TRBV4-1 and TRBJ2-5, with TRBD2 as a possible D gene (5 bases). This CDR3 is built from 16 residues. CDR1 MGHRA and CDR2 YSYEKL come from the germline V gene. Trimming took 0 bases from V and 2 from J, leaving 13 bases between them. CDR3: CASSQDERRAQETQYF. In DNA, the CDR3 is TGCGCCAGCAGCCAAGATGAACGGCGGGCTCAAGAGACCCAGTACTTC.

This clone was observed a single time. The CDR3 loop is CASSNHRGLQETQYF. CDR3 DNA sequence: TGTGCCAGCAGCAACCACAGGGGGCTCCAAGAGACCCAGTACTTC. The chain uses TRBV21-1 and TRBJ2-5; the table names TRBD1, a call not compared with the DNA. TRBV21-1 corresponds to a pseudogene. This CDR3 spans 15 amino acids.

The J gene is TRBJ1-5, the V gene TRBV12-3 or TRBV12-4; TRBD1 aligns across 8 bases. The V segment lost 5 bases and the J segment 7 bases; nucleotides outside the gene matches: 4. The CDR3 sequence is 13 residues long. The CDR3: CASSQDRDQPQHF. CDR3 bases: TGTGCCAGCAGTCAGGACAGGGACCAGCCCCAGCATTTT.

This clone was observed a few times. The rearrangement joins TRBV7-6 to TRBJ1-5; D not resolved. Germline CDR1 reads SGHVS; CDR2 reads FNYEAQ. The CDR3 has 14 residues. The ends were cut back, 1 base at V and 3 bases at J, with 7 bases in the middle. For the CDR3, the DNA is TGTGCCAGCAGCTTAGGCGGAGTCAATCAGCCCCAGCATTTT. Encoded protein: CASSLGGVNQPQHF.

This sequence joins TRBV28 and TRBJ2-1; TRBD2 is a possible D gene (6 bases). The CDR3 is 12 residues long. Trimming left V 3 bases short and J 10 bases short, with 10 bases between. CDR1 and CDR2 (germline): MDHEN, SYDVKM. CDR3 in DNA: TGTGCCAGCAGTTTGCGGGACCGGGAGCAGTTCTTC. It codes for CASSLRDREQFF.

The chain is built from TRBV19 and TRBJ1-2; D uncertain. Trimming removed 5 bases at V and 8 bases at J, with 12 bases between. The CDR3 has 12 residues. Looked up from germline, CDR1 is LNHDA and CDR2 is SQIVND (reference sequence). For the CDR3, the DNA is TGTGCCAGTAGTCTTGTGGAGGGAGGCTACACCTTC. It is translated as CASSLVEGGYTF.

The chain is built from TRBV4-1 and TRBJ2-7; 10 bases line up with TRBD1. The CDR3 runs 17 residues. The V segment lost 0 bases and the J segment 7 bases; nucleotides outside the gene matches: 12. Germline CDR1 MGHRA, CDR2 YSYEKL. The CDR3 is CASSQDHLGDRGIEQYF. CDR3 sequence (DNA): TGCGCCAGCAGCCAAGATCATTTAGGGGACAGGGGTATAGAGCAGTACTTC.

V gene TRBV11-2 combines with J gene TRBJ2-7; D may be TRBD1 (6 bases). The CDR3 contains 15 residues. CDR1 and CDR2 (germline): SGHAT, FQNNGV. The ends were cut back, 1 base at V and 0 bases at J, with 10 bases in the middle. The CDR3 DNA follows: TGTGCCAGCAGCTTAGGAGGGACACTCTCCTACGAGCAGTACTTC. Translation gives CASSLGGTLSYEQYF. Filled out from reference TRBV11-2 and TRBJ2-7, the complete variable domain reads EAGVAQSPRYKIIEKRQSVAFWCNPISGHATLYWYQQILGQGPKLLIQFQNNGVVDDSQLPKDRFSAERLKGVDSTLKIQPAKLEDSAVYLCASSLGGTLSYEQYFGPGTRLTVT.

This chain connects TRBV28 to TRBJ1-5; TRBD1 is a possible D gene (6 bases). The germline V and J ends were trimmed by 3 bases and 0 bases, with 15 bases remaining between them. Germline V gene sequence: CDR1 MDHEN, CDR2 SYDVKM. The CDR3 is made up of 17 amino acids. CDR3 nucleotides: TGTGCCAGCAGTTTGGCTGTCAGGGGAGCTAGCAATCAGCCCCAGCATTTT. Protein sequence: CASSLAVRGASNQPQHF.

The chain carries TRBV19 and TRBJ1-5; D not resolved. V lost 0 bases and J 4 bases, leaving 4 bases between the germline ends. The CDR3 length is 13 residues. Germline V gene data show CDR1 as LNHDA and CDR2 as SQIVND (reference sequence). The CDR3 reads CASSIELNQPQHF. CDR3 nucleotide sequence: TGTGCCAGTAGTATAGAGCTAAATCAGCCCCAGCATTTT.

This clone appeared a single time. J is TRBJ1-6 and V is TRBV5-6; 10 bases match TRBD1. From germline, CDR1 is SGHDT and CDR2 YYEEEE. Losses at the gene ends were 4 bases for V and 9 bases for J; bases not matched to a gene: 7. The CDR3 length is 15 residues. DNA of the CDR3: TGTGCCAGCAGCGCCGGACAGGGGGAAGGTTCACCCCTCCACTTT. As protein: CASSAGQGEGSPLHF.

The chain recombines TRBV29-1 with TRBJ1-1; 9 nucleotides match TRBD1. Trimming took 5 bases from V and 4 from J; bases not matched to a gene: 2. The CDR3 extends over 12 amino acids. Germline assignment: CDR1 SQVTM and CDR2 ANQGSEA. In DNA form, the CDR3 reads TGCAGCGTTTGGACAGGGGCCACTGAAGCTTTCTTT. This encodes CSVWTGATEAFF.

The CDR3 loop is CASSLSNPQGFYEQYF. CDR3 DNA: TGTGCCAGCAGTTTATCAAACCCACAGGGATTCTACGAGCAGTACTTC. This chain uses TRBV27 with TRBJ2-7, with a tentative D call TRBD1 (6 bases). CDR3 length: 16 amino acids. Germline V CDR1 and CDR2: MNHEY, SMNVEV (reference sequence). The V end lost 0 bases, the J end lost 3 bases, and 15 bases lay between the germline ends.

The V call is TRBV3-1 (or the pseudogene TRBV3-2), the J call TRBJ2-1, with a possible D match to TRBD2 (5 bases). V was trimmed by 0 bases and J by 1 base, leaving 10 bases between them. This CDR3 is built from 16 residues. Germline V lookup: CDR1 LGHDT, CDR2 YNNKEL (reference sequence). The CDR3 sequence is CASSQDRGLSYNEQFF. DNA for the CDR3: TGTGCCAGCAGCCAAGATCGAGGACTTTCCTACAATGAGCAGTTCTTC.

A few counts support this clone. The V gene is TRBV18, the J gene TRBJ2-7; 10 positions match TRBD2. Trimming cost V 6 bases and J 3 bases; bases outside gene matches: 8. The CDR3 contains 15 residues. Germline V gene data show CDR1 as KGHSH and CDR2 as LQKENI. This chain's CDR3 is CASSVGTSVIYEQYF. CDR3 nucleotide sequence: TGTGCCAGCTCCGTCGGGACTAGCGTCATCTACGAGCAGTACTTC.

This clone was counted only a few times. The CDR3 loop reads CASRALARDEQFF. CDR3 coding DNA: TGTGCCAGTAGGGCCTTGGCTCGGGATGAGCAGTTCTTC. The rearrangement links TRBV19 to TRBJ2-1; no reliable D call. CDR1 is LNHDA and CDR2 is SQIVND in the germline V gene (reference sequence). V gave up 6 bases and J gave up 8 bases, with 14 bases separating them. The CDR3 extends over 13 amino acids.

The J gene is TRBJ1-1, the V gene TRBV27; TRBD1 agrees at 10 bases. The germline V gene encodes CDR1 MNHEY and CDR2 SMNVEV (reference sequence). V was pared by 8 bases and J by 6 bases, with 12 bases of the junction left unmatched. The CDR3 covers 15 residues. Here the CDR3 reads CASFALDRGFAEAFF. Here the CDR3 DNA reads TGTGCCAGCTTTGCCCTGGACAGGGGGTTCGCTGAAGCTTTCTTT.